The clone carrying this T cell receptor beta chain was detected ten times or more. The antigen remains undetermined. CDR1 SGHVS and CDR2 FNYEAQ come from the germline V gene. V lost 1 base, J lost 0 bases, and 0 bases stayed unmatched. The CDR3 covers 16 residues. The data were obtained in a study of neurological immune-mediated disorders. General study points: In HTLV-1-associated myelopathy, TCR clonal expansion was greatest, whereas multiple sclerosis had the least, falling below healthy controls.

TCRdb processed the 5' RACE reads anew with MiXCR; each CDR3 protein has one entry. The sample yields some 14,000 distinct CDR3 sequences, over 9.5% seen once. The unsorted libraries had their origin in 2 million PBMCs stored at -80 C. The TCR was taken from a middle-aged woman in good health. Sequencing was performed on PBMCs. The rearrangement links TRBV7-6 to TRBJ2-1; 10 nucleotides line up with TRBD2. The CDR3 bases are TGTGCCAGCAGCTTAGAGCGGGGGGGCTCCTACAATGAGCAGTTCTTC. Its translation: CASSLERGGSYNEQFF.